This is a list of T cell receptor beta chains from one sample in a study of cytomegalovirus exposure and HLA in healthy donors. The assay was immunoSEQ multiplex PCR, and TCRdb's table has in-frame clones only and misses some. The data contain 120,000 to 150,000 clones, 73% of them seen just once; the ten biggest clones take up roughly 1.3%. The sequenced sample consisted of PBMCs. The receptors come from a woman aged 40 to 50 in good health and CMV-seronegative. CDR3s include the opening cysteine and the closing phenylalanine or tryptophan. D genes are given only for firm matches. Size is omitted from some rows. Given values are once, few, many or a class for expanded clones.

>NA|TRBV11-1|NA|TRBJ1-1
TGTGCCAGCAGCTTAGGGACAGCGAGTTTGGGCACTGAAGCTTTCTTT
CASSLGTASLGTEAFF
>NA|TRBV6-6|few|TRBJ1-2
TGTGCCAGCGCAATCGGCGACGGAGGAAGGTATGGCTACACCTTC
CASAIGDGGRYGYTF
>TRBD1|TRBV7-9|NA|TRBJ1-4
TGTGCCAGCAGCCCGACAGGGTCCAATGAAAAACTGTTTTTT
CASSPTGSNEKLFF
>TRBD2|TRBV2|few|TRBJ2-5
TGTGCCAGCATCTGGCTAGCGGGGGGCCAAGAGACCCAGTACTTC
CASIWLAGGQETQYF
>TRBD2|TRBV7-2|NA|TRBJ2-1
TGTGCCAGCAGCTTAGCTAGCGGGGGGGGATACAATGAGCAGTTCTTC
CASSLASGGGYNEQFF
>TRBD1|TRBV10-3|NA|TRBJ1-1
TGTGCCATCAGGGACAGGGGGACTGAAGCTTTCTTT
CAIRDRGTEAFF
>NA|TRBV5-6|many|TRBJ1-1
TGTGCCAGCAGCTTGGTTGGGGGGGCCGATTCGATGAACACTGAAGCTTTCTTT
CASSLVGGADSMNTEAFF
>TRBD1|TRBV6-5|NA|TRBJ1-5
TGTGCCAGCAGTTCCAGACAGGGTTATCAGCCCCAGCATTTT
CASSSRQGYQPQHF
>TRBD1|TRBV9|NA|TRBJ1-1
TGTGCCAGCACCACAGGCGGACAGGGGAGTACTGAAGCTTTCTTT
CASTTGGQGSTEAFF
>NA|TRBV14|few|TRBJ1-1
TGTGCCAGCAGCCAGAACAGGAACACTGAAGCTTTCTTT
CASSQNRNTEAFF